This T cell receptor beta chain was identified in a study of blood T cell repertoires in COVID-19. Overall study context: Samples representing acute and convalescent COVID-19 were sourced from the United States, Italy and Spain. T cells, B-cell-depleted T cells, or PBMCs provided the cDNA or gDNA that served as material.

As originally analysed: From reference gene primer amplification, estimates of nucleated cell counts were derived. Profiling relied on immunoSEQ multiplex PCR, and the TCRdb table lists in-frame clones only, not all of them. Clonal size and the V and J genes are those of that table, whereas D and trimming came from the DNA. The data hold almost 200,000 clones, with about 86% observed a single time. V lost 1 base, J lost 3 bases, and 16 bases lay in between. The CDR3 length is 17 residues. Germline loops: CDR1 LGHNT, CDR2 FRNRAP. This chain uses TRBV12-5 with TRBJ1-5; D gene uncertain. The receptor was derived from an older woman with acute or convalescent COVID-19. Sequenced sample: peripheral blood. CDR3 sequence (DNA): TGTGCTAGTGGTTTGGGTTCTAACAGTATTTTCAATCAGCCCCAGCATTTT. It codes for CASGLGSNSIFNQPQHF.